These 12 T cell receptor beta chains came from one sample sequenced in a study of cytomegalovirus exposure and HLA in healthy donors. This PCR relied on a set of 60 Vbeta primers and 13 Jbeta primers. The table came from immunoSEQ multiplex PCR; TCRdb's copy has only in-frame clones and leaves some out. The table records roughly 150,000 clones, 65% to 70% of them present only once. Input material: PBMCs. The receptors stem from a human donor in good health.

This clone was observed a few times. This chain links TRBV11-3 with TRBJ2-7, with D perhaps matching TRBD1 (5 bases). V was cut by 1 base and J by 5 bases, with 9 bases left in between. Germline V gene lookup returns CDR1 SGHNT and CDR2 YENEEA. This CDR3 contains 13 residues. The CDR3 region is CASSLAGYNEQYF. The CDR3 coding sequence is TGTGCCAGCAGCTTAGCAGGGTACAACGAGCAGTACTTC. The full variable domain, in which reference TRBV11-3 and TRBJ2-7 provide the parts outside the CDR3, is EAGVVQSPRYKIIEKKQPVAFWCNPISGHNTLYWYLQNLGQGPELLIRYENEEAVDDSQLPKDRFSAERLKGVDSTLKIQPAELGDSAVYLCASSLAGYNEQYFGPGTRLTVT.

The gene calls are TRBV19 and TRBJ2-1, with 13 bases aligning to TRBD2. Germline V gives CDR1 LNHDA, CDR2 SQIVND (reference sequence). V was clipped by 6 bases and J by 2 bases; unmatched bases: 10. The CDR3 has 18 amino acids. The CDR3 reads CASRTTSGRGIAYNEQFF. As DNA, the CDR3 is TGTGCCAGTAGAACAACTAGCGGGAGGGGGATCGCCTACAATGAGCAGTTCTTC. Supplemented by reference TRBV19 and TRBJ2-1, the full variable domain reads DGGITQSPKYLFRKEGQNVTLSCEQNLNHDAMYWYRQDPGQGLRLIYYSQIVNDFQKGDIAEGYSVSREKKESFPLTVTSAQKNPTAFYLCASRTTSGRGIAYNEQFFGPGTRLTVL.

This chain links TRBV9 with TRBJ2-5, with TRBD2 matching 8 bases. Germline V gene data show CDR1 as SGDLS and CDR2 as YYNGEE. With 4 bases clipped from V and 4 bases from J, the junction kept 9 bases outside the gene matches. The CDR3 extends over 15 amino acids. The CDR3 nucleotides are TGTGCCAGCAGCCCTCGTAGCGGGAAGGTAGAGACCCAGTACTTC. This codes for CASSPRSGKVETQYF. The full variable domain, in which reference TRBV9 and TRBJ2-5 provide the parts outside the CDR3, is DSGVTQTPKHLITATGQRVTLRCSPRSGDLSVYWYQQSLDQGLQFLIQYYNGEERAKGNILERFSAQQFPDLHSELNLSSLELGDSALYFCASSPRSGKVETQYFGPGTRLLVL.

This clone showed up just a few times. The chain is built from TRBV18 and TRBJ2-2; 11 bases line up with TRBD2. Germline CDR1 is KGHSH and CDR2 is LQKENI. The CDR3 consists of 18 residues. After removal of 0 bases from V and 0 bases from J, the junction contained 3 bases not matched to a gene. CDR3 residues: CASSPPTSGTPNTGELFF. CDR3 coding DNA: TGTGCCAGCTCACCACCGACTAGCGGGACCCCGAACACCGGGGAGCTGTTTTTT.

The genes are TRBV9 and TRBJ2-5, with 12 bases matching TRBD2. V dropped 3 bases and J dropped 1; count of bases not matched to a gene: 1. The germline V gene encodes CDR1 SGDLS and CDR2 YYNGEE. CDR3 length: 15 amino acids. This CDR3 reads CASSGTSGTQETQYF. In nucleotides, the CDR3 is TGTGCCAGCAGCGGGACTAGCGGGACCCAAGAGACCCAGTACTTC.

This chain connects TRBV29-1 to TRBJ2-7; 7 nucleotides agree with TRBD1. Germline V gives CDR1 SQVTM, CDR2 ANQGSEA. The CDR3 is made up of 13 amino acids. V dropped 6 bases and J dropped 2; count of bases not matched to a gene: 7. Here the CDR3 DNA reads TGCAGCGTCACGACAGGGAACACCTACGAGCAGTACTTC. Translated: CSVTTGNTYEQYF.

J is TRBJ2-2 and V is TRBV6-5; D may be TRBD2 (5 bases). CDR3 length: 14 residues. The V end lost 4 bases, the J end lost 10 bases, and 16 bases lay between the germline ends. The V gene's germline CDR1 is MNHEY and CDR2 SVGAGI. The CDR3 DNA follows: TGTGCCAGCAGTTTCGAGGGCAATTATGAGGAGCTGTTTTTT. It yields the protein CASSFEGNYEELFF.

The chain is built from TRBV7-2 and TRBJ1-3; 9 positions match TRBD1. Germline-derived CDR1 and CDR2 are SGHTA and FQGNSA. CDR3 length equals 15 residues. V lost 4 bases to trimming and J lost 0 bases; unmatched junction nucleotides: 1. This chain's CDR3 is CASSSTGGSGNTIYF. CDR3 DNA: TGTGCCAGCAGCTCGACAGGGGGCTCTGGAAACACCATATATTTT.

V is TRBV2 and J is TRBJ2-1; 9 nucleotides line up with TRBD1. This CDR3 spans 14 amino acids. Germline V gives CDR1 SNHLY, CDR2 FYNNEI. Trimming cost V 9 bases and J 6 bases; bases outside gene matches: 9. The CDR3 DNA reads as TGTGCCAGGACCCACAGGGGGCGTAGCAATGAGCAGTTCTTC. Residues: CARTHRGRSNEQFF.

The chain uses TRBV4-3 and TRBJ2-1; D is perhaps TRBD1 (5 bases). From germline, CDR1 is LGHNA and CDR2 YSLEER. Trimming removed 0 bases at V and 9 bases at J, with 6 bases between. The CDR3 covers 12 residues. This CDR3 reads CASSQDRGEQFF. The CDR3 DNA reads as TGCGCCAGCAGCCAAGATAGGGGTGAGCAGTTCTTC.

The chain has TRBV11-2 and TRBJ2-7; TRBD2 agrees at 11 bases. Per the germline V gene, CDR1 is SGHAT and CDR2 is FQNNGV. With V trimmed by 5 bases and J by 4 bases, 10 bases remained unmatched. This CDR3 region has 16 residues. The CDR3 is CASSNPLTSGEYEQYF. CDR3 nucleotide sequence: TGTGCCAGCAGCAATCCCCTGACTAGCGGGGAATACGAGCAGTACTTC.

This clone was detected a few times. J is TRBJ2-1 and V is TRBV18; 10 bases line up with TRBD1. CDR3 size: 16 residues. The trim removed 6 bases at V and 7 bases at J, leaving 12 bases unmatched. CDR1 KGHSH and CDR2 LQKENI come from the germline V gene. The CDR3 reads CASSPTGTGVTNEQFF. CDR3 DNA: TGTGCCAGCTCGCCTACCGGGACAGGGGTGACTAATGAGCAGTTCTTC.